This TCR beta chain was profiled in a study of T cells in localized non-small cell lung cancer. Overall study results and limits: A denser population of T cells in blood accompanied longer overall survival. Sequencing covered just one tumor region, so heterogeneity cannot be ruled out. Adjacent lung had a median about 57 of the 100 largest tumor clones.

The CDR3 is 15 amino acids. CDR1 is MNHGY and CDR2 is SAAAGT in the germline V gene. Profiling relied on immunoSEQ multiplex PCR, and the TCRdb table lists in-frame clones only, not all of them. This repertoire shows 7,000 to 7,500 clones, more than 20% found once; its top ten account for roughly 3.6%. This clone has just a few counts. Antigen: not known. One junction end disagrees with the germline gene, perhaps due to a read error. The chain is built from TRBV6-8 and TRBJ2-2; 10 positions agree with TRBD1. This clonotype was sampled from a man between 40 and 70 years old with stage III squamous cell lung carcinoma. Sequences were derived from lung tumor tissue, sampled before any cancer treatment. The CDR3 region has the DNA TGTGCCGGCAGAACCGGGACAGGGGCGGTCGGGGAGCTGTTTTTT. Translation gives CAGRTGTGAVGELFF.